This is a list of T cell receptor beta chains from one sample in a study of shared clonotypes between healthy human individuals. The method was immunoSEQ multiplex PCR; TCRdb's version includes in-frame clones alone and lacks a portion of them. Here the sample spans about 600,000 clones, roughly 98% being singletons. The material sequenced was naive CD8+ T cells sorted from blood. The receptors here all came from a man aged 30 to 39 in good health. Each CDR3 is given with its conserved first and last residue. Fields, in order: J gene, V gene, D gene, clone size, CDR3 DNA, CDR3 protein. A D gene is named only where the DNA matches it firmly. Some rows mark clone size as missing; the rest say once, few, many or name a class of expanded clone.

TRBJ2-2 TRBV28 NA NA TGTGCCAGCAGCCAGGTGGGGGACACAAACACCGGGGAGCTGTTTTTT CASSQVGDTNTGELFF
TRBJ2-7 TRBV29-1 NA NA TGCAGCGTTGTTCAGACAGATGCCTACGAGCAGTACTTC CSVVQTDAYEQYF
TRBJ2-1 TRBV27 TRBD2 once TGTGCCAGCAGTCTCTGGACTAGCGGGAGGGCTGAGCAGTTCTTC CASSLWTSGRAEQFF
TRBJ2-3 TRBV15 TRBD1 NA TGTGCCACCAGCAGACCTAAGACAGGGTTTGGCACAGATACGCAGTATTTT CATSRPKTGFGTDTQYF
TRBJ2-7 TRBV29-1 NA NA TGCAGCGTTGAAGACGGGGCCAGCTACGAGCAGTACTTC CSVEDGASYEQYF
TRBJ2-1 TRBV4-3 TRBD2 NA TGCGCCAGCAGCCAAGTGGGTACTAGCGGGCACTACAATGAGCAGTTCTTC CASSQVGTSGHYNEQFF
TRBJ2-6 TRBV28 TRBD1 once TGTGCCAGCGGACTGTACCACTCCGGGACAGGGGGTACCGGGGCCAACGTCCTGACTTTC CASGLYHSGTGGTGANVLTF
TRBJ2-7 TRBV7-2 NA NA TGTGCCAGCAGCTTGACGGCGAGCTACGAGCAGTACTTC CASSLTASYEQYF
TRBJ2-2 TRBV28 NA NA TGTGCCAGCAGTATACCCTACGGCGGGGAGCTGTTTTTT CASSIPYGGELFF
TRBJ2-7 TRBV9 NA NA TGTGCCAGCAGCCCCCGACTAGGGTCCTACGAGCAGTACTTC CASSPRLGSYEQYF
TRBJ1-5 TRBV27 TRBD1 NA TGTGCCAGCAGTTTATGGACAGGGCCAGATCAGCCCCAGCATTTT CASSLWTGPDQPQHF
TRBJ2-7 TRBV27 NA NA TGTGCCAGCAGTTTAAGCTTACTCGCCTACGAGCAGTACTTC CASSLSLLAYEQYF
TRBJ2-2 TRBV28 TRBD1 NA TGTGCCAGCGGGGCCTGGGCCGAACAGGGGTTAACCGGGGAGCTGTTTTTT CASGAWAEQGLTGELFF
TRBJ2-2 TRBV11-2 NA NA TGTGCCAGCAGCTTAGTAGGCCCCGGCGGCACCGGGGAGCTGTTTTTT CASSLVGPGGTGELFF
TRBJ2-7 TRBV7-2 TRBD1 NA TGTGCCAGCAGCTTATGGGGACAGGGAGGCACCTACGAGCAGTACTTC CASSLWGQGGTYEQYF
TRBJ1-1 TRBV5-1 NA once TGCGCCAGCAGCGCCCCCGGGACGGACACTGAAGCTTTCTTT CASSAPGTDTEAFF
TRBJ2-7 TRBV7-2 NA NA TGTGCCAGCAGCGTCCGGGACGGGACCTACGAGCAGTACTTC CASSVRDGTYEQYF
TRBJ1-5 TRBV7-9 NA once TGTGCCAGCAGCTCGGCGGATGCTACCCAGCATTTT CASSSADATQHF
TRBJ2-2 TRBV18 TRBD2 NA TGTGCCAGCTCACCACCGGGCGGGAGTCACACCGGGGAGCTGTTTTTT CASSPPGGSHTGELFF
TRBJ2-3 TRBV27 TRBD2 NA TGTGCCAGCAGTTCCGGACTAGCGGGAGGGCCTAGCACAGATACGCAGTATTTT CASSSGLAGGPSTDTQYF
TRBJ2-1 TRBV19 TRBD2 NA TGTGCCAGTAGTATCTCCCGGTCTAGCGGAAACAATGAGCAGTTCTTC CASSISRSSGNNEQFF
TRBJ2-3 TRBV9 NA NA TGTGCCAGCGGTGGGGGGCACAGCACAGATACGCAGTATTTT CASGGGHSTDTQYF
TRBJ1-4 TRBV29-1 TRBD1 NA TGCAGCGTTGAAGGAGGGGGCGATAATGAAAAACTGTTTTTT CSVEGGGDNEKLFF
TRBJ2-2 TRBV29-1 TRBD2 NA TGCAGCGTTACCGGGACTATCAACACCGGGGAGCTGTTTTTT CSVTGTINTGELFF
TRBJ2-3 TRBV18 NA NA TGTGCCAGCTCACCCCCACAACAGACCGATACGCAGTATTTT CASSPPQQTDTQYF
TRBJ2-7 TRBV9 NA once TGTGCCAGCAGCTTCCAGGGAGAGAGCTCCTACGAGCAGTACTTC CASSFQGESSYEQYF
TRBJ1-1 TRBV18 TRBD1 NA TGTGCCAGCTCACCGGGGTGGGACAGGGTAAACACTGAAGCTTTCTTT CASSPGWDRVNTEAFF
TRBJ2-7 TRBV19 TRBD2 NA TGTGCCAGTAGTCCACAACTAGCGGAGTACTACGAGCAGTACTTC CASSPQLAEYYEQYF
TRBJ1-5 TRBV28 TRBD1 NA TGTGCCAGCAGAACGACAGGGGACGGGCATCAGCCCCAGCATTTT CASRTTGDGHQPQHF
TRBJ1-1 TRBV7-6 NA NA TGTGCCAGCAGCTTAGCGCACCAAAACACTGAAGCTTTCTTT CASSLAHQNTEAFF
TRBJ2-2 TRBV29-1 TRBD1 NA TGCAGCGTACAGGGGGCGCTCACCGGGGAGCTGTTTTTT CSVQGALTGELFF
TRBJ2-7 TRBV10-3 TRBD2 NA TGTGCCATCAGTTTTGGACTAGCGGGTGACTACGAGCAGTACTTC CAISFGLAGDYEQYF
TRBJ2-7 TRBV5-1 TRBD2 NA TGCGCCAGCAGCTCTAGCGGGAGGCGCTACGAGCAGTACTTC CASSSSGRRYEQYF
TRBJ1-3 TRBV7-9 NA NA TGTGCCAGCAGCTTTGAAGGAAACACCATATATTTT CASSFEGNTIYF
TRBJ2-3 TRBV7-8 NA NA TGTGCCAGCACTCAAAATAGGTTGCATACGCAGTATTTT CASTQNRLHTQYF
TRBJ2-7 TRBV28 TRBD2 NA TGTGCCAGCAGTACCAACATCGGACTAGCGGGAAGTCCCTACGAGCAGTACTTC CASSTNIGLAGSPYEQYF
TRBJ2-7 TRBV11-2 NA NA TGTGCCAGCAGCTCGACGGACGCGGTCGAACGGCCGGGCGAGCAGTACTTC CASSSTDAVERPGEQYF
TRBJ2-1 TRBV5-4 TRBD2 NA TGTGCCAGCACCCCGTACGCGGGAGGGCCGAAGGATGAGCAGTTCTTC CASTPYAGGPKDEQFF
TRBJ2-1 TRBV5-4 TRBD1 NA TGTGCCAGCGCCACCATAGAGGGACAGAGCTACAATGAGCAGTTCTTC CASATIEGQSYNEQFF
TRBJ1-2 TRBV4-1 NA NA TGCGCCAGCAGCCAAGATCGAATACAGGGAAGTCTCTATGGCTACACCTTC CASSQDRIQGSLYGYTF
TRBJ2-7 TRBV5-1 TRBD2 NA TGCGCCAGCAGCTTGGAAGCGGGAGGGTCCTACGAGCAGTACTTC CASSLEAGGSYEQYF
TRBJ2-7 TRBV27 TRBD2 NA TGTGCCAGCAGTTCAAGACTAGCGGGAGAAGTATACGAGCAGTACTTC CASSSRLAGEVYEQYF
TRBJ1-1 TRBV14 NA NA TGTGCCAGCAGCCAAGACTTCGTGGACAGCATGAACACTGAAGCTTTCTTT CASSQDFVDSMNTEAFF
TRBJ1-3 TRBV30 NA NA TGTGCCTGGAGTTTATGGTCTGGAAACACCATATATTTT CAWSLWSGNTIYF
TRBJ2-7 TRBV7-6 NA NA TGTGCCAGCAGCTTAGGAGGCGGAACGCCCTACGAGCAGTACTTC CASSLGGGTPYEQYF
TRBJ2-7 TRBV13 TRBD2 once TGTGCCAGCAGCTTCGGGACTAGCGGGATTGGTGAGCAGTACTTC CASSFGTSGIGEQYF
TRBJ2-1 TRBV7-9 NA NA TGTGCCAGCACCCCTGTAGTCAGCTCCTACAATGAGCAGTTCTTC CASTPVVSSYNEQFF
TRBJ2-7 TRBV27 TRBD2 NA TGTGCCAGCAGAGATCTAGCGGGAGGCTACGAGCAGTACTTC CASRDLAGGYEQYF
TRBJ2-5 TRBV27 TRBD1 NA TGTGCCAGCAGTTTAACGGGACAGGCCGGTGTGACCCAGTACTTC CASSLTGQAGVTQYF
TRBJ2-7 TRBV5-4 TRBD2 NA TGTGCCAGCAGCCCGGGGACTAGCGGGAGGACCTACGAGCAGTACTTC CASSPGTSGRTYEQYF
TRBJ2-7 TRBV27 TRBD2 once TGTGCCAGCTGCCCAACGGGGCTAGCGGCATACGAGCAGTACTTC CASCPTGLAAYEQYF
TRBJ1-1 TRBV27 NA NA TGTGCCAGCAGTTTTGGGGGAGACACTGAAGCTTTCTTT CASSFGGDTEAFF
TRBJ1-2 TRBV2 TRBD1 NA TGTGCCACGGTACAGGGGAGGGGTGGCTACACCTTC CATVQGRGGYTF
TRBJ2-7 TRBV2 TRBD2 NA TGTGCCACTGGGACTAGCAACTACGAGCAGTACTTC CATGTSNYEQYF
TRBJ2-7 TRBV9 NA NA TGTGCCAGCAGCGTAGGGTCCGCGGGCATCTACGAGCAGTACTTC CASSVGSAGIYEQYF
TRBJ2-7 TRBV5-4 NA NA TGTGCCAGCGGCCTGGGTTTCGAGCAGTACTTC CASGLGFEQYF
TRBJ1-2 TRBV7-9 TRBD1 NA TGTGCCAGCAGCTTAATCGAGGGACAGCTGTCCTATGGCTACACCTTC CASSLIEGQLSYGYTF
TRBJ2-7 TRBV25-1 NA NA TGTGCCAGCAGCGGATCGATGGTCGGTCCGGGAGTAGGCTACGAGCAGTACTTC CASSGSMVGPGVGYEQYF